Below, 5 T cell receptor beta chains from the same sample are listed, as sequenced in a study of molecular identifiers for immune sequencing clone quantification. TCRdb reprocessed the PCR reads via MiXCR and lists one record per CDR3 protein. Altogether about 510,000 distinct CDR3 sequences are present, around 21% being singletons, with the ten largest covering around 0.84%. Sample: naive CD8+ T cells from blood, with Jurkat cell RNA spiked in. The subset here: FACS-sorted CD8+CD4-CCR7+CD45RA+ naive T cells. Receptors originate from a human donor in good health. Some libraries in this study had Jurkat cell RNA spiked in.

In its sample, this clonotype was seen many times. Here the CDR3 reads CATSELQNTGELFF. The CDR3 DNA sequence: TGTGCCACCAGTGAGCTACAGAACACCGGGGAGCTGTTTTTT. The chain couples TRBV24-1 to TRBJ2-2, with D uncertain. V lost 4 bases, J lost 1 base, and 6 bases lay in between. CDR1 and CDR2 (germline): KGHDR, SFDVKD. The CDR3 has 14 amino acids.

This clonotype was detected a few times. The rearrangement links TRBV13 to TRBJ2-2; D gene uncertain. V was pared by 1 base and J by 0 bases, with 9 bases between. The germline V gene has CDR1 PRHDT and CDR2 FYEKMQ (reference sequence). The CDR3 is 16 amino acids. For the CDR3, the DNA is TGTGCCAGCAGCTTAGCTATTCATACGAACACCGGGGAGCTGTTTTTT. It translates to CASSLAIHTNTGELFF.

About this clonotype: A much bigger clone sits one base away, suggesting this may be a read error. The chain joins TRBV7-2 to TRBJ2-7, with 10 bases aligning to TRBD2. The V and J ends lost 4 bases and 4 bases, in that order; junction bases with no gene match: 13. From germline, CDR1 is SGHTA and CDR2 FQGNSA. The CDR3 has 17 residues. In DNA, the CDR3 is TGTGCCAGCAGCTCAGACTCGGCTAGCGGGAGAGTTTACGAGCAGTACTTC. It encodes CASSSDSASGRVYEQYF.

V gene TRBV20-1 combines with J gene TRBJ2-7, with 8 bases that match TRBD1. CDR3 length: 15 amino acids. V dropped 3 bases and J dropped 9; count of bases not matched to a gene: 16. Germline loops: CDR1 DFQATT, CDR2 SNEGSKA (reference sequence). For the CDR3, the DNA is TGCAGTGCTAGTGAACGGGACAGGTACATCCACGGGCAGTACTTC. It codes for CSASERDRYIHGQYF.

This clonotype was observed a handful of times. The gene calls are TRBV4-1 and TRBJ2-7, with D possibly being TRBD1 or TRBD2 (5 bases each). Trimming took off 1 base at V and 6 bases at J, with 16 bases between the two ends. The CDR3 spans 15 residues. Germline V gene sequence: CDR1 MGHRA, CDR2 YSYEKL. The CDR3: CASSQGRGEGSEQYF. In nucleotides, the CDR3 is TGCGCCAGCAGCCAAGGCCGAGGAGAGGGGAGCGAGCAGTACTTC.